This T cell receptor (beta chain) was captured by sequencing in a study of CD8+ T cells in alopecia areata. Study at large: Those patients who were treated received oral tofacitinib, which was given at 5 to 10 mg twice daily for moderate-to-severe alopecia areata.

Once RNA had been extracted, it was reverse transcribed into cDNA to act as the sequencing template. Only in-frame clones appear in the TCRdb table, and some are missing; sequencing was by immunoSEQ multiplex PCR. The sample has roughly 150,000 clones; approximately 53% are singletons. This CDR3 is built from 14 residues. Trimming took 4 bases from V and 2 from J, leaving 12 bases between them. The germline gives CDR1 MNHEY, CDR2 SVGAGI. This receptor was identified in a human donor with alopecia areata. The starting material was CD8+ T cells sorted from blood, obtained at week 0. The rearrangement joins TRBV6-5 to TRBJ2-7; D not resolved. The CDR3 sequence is CASSSPFEPYEQYF. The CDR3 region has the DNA TGTGCCAGCAGTTCCCCCTTTGAACCCTACGAGCAGTACTTC.